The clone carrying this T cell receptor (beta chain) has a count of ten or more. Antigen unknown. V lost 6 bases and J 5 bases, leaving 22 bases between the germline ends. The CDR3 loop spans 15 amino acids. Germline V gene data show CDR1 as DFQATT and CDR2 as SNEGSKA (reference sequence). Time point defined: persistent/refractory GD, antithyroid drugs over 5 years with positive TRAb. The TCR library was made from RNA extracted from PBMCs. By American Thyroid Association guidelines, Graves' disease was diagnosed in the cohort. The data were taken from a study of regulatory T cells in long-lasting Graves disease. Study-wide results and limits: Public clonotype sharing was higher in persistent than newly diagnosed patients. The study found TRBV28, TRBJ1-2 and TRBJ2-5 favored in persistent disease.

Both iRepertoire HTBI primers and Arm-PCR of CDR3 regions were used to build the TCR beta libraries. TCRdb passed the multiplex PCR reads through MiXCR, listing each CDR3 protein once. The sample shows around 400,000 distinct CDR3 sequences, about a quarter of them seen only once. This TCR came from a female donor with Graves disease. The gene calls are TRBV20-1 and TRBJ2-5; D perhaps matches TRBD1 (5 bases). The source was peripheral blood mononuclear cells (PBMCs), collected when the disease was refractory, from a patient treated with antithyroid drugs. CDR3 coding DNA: TGCAGTGCCATACCGACAGCGATTTTTCGGGAGACCCAGTACTTC. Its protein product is CSAIPTAIFRETQYF.